A selection of T cell receptor beta chains follows, all from one sample in a study of blood T cell repertoires in COVID-19. TCRdb's copy holds only in-frame clones and misses some; the assay was immunoSEQ multiplex PCR. Altogether 60,000 or so clones are present, 85% to 90% being singletons, with the ten largest covering roughly 8%. Sequenced input: peripheral blood. The source is a human donor with active COVID-19. The donor label of this sample is uncertain. Each CDR3 is given with its conserved first and last residue. D genes are given only for firm matches. Where a row states a size, it is once, few, many or the class of an expanded clone; other rows omit it.

V gene: TRBV4-3; J gene: TRBJ2-7; D gene: .; clone size: .; CDR3 protein: CASSQGPLFEQYF; CDR3 DNA: TGCGCCAGCAGCCAAGGCCCCCTATTCGAGCAGTACTTC
V gene: TRBV9; J gene: TRBJ2-3; D gene: .; clone size: .; CDR3 protein: CASSVVGTSTDTQYF; CDR3 DNA: TGTGCCAGCAGCGTAGTCGGGACTAGCACAGATACGCAGTATTTT
V gene: TRBV6-4; J gene: TRBJ1-6; D gene: .; clone size: .; CDR3 protein: CASSGLREVEGSPLHF; CDR3 DNA: TGTGCCAGCAGTGGTCTGAGGGAAGTGGAAGGGTCACCCCTCCACTTT
V gene: TRBV7-2; J gene: TRBJ1-6; D gene: TRBD1; clone size: .; CDR3 protein: CASNSQGGINNSPLHF; CDR3 DNA: TGTGCCAGCAACTCCCAAGGGGGCATCAATAATTCACCCCTCCACTTT
V gene: TRBV4-3; J gene: TRBJ2-5; D gene: TRBD2; clone size: .; CDR3 protein: CASSQASGGAETQYF; CDR3 DNA: TGCGCCAGCAGCCAAGCCAGCGGGGGGGCGGAGACCCAGTACTTC
V gene: TRBV4-1; J gene: TRBJ2-2; D gene: .; clone size: .; CDR3 protein: CASSQERNTGELFF; CDR3 DNA: TGCGCCAGCAGCCAAGAGAGGAACACCGGGGAGCTGTTTTTT
V gene: TRBV9; J gene: TRBJ1-2; D gene: .; clone size: .; CDR3 protein: CASSVDSTGIRDGYTF; CDR3 DNA: TGTGCCAGCAGCGTAGACTCCACAGGGATCCGAGATGGCTACACCTTC
V gene: TRBV11-3; J gene: TRBJ2-7; D gene: TRBD1; clone size: .; CDR3 protein: CASSLAGTGGYEQYF; CDR3 DNA: TGTGCCAGCAGCTTAGCGGGGACAGGGGGCTACGAGCAGTACTTC
V gene: TRBV27; J gene: TRBJ2-3; D gene: TRBD1; clone size: .; CDR3 protein: CASSTRTGMDTQYF; CDR3 DNA: TGTGCCAGCAGTACCCGGACAGGTATGGATACGCAGTATTTT
V gene: TRBV18; J gene: TRBJ2-7; D gene: .; clone size: few; CDR3 protein: CASSPLPVSYEQYF; CDR3 DNA: TGTGCCAGCTCCCCCCTCCCGGTCTCCTACGAGCAGTACTTC
V gene: TRBV6-5; J gene: TRBJ1-2; D gene: TRBD1; clone size: .; CDR3 protein: CASTRQGYGYTF; CDR3 DNA: TGTGCCAGCACCAGACAGGGCTATGGCTACACCTTC
V gene: TRBV21-1; J gene: TRBJ1-1; D gene: .; clone size: few; CDR3 protein: CASSKGDLGAFF; CDR3 DNA: TGTGCCAGCAGCAAAGGGGACTTGGGGGCTTTCTTT
V gene: TRBV6-2/TRBV6-3; J gene: TRBJ1-2; D gene: .; clone size: .; CDR3 protein: CASSYSNGQPYTF; CDR3 DNA: TGTGCCAGCAGTTACTCGAATGGGCAGCCCTACACCTTC
V gene: TRBV6-4; J gene: TRBJ1-5; D gene: .; clone size: .; CDR3 protein: CASSDSFGQPQHF; CDR3 DNA: TGTGCCAGCAGTGACTCGTTCGGTCAGCCCCAGCATTTT
V gene: TRBV27; J gene: TRBJ2-7; D gene: TRBD2; clone size: .; CDR3 protein: CASRPSGTPYEQYF; CDR3 DNA: TGTGCCAGCCGACCTAGCGGAACCCCCTACGAGCAGTACTTC
V gene: TRBV3-1/TRBV3-2; J gene: TRBJ1-1; D gene: .; clone size: .; CDR3 protein: CASSQVTPNTEAFF; CDR3 DNA: TGTGCCAGCAGCCAAGTGACACCGAACACTGAAGCTTTCTTT
V gene: TRBV9; J gene: TRBJ2-3; D gene: .; clone size: .; CDR3 protein: CASSVLSGTDTQYF; CDR3 DNA: TGTGCCAGCAGCGTTCTCTCAGGCACAGATACGCAGTATTTT
V gene: TRBV6-4; J gene: TRBJ2-1; D gene: .; clone size: .; CDR3 protein: CASSERGLGDEQFF; CDR3 DNA: TGTGCCAGCAGTGAACGCGGGCTTGGCGATGAGCAGTTCTTC
V gene: TRBV3-1/TRBV3-2; J gene: TRBJ1-2; D gene: .; clone size: .; CDR3 protein: CASSQGPEGYGYTF; CDR3 DNA: TGTGCCAGCAGCCAAGGGCCGGAGGGCTATGGCTACACCTTC
V gene: TRBV7-2; J gene: TRBJ2-5; D gene: .; clone size: .; CDR3 protein: CASSLVVGETQYF; CDR3 DNA: TGTGCCAGCAGCTTAGTGGTCGGGGAGACCCAGTACTTC
V gene: TRBV28; J gene: TRBJ2-3; D gene: TRBD2; clone size: .; CDR3 protein: CAALGPPKRGGLDTQYF; CDR3 DNA: TGTGCCGCCCTGGGTCCCCCTAAGCGGGGGGGCCTAGATACGCAGTATTTT
V gene: TRBV24-1; J gene: TRBJ2-3; D gene: TRBD1; clone size: .; CDR3 protein: CATSALGGSHKDTQYF; CDR3 DNA: TGTGCCACCAGTGCATTAGGGGGCAGCCATAAAGATACGCAGTATTTT
V gene: TRBV4-3; J gene: TRBJ2-1; D gene: .; clone size: .; CDR3 protein: CASSQEDRYEQFF; CDR3 DNA: TGCGCCAGCAGCCAAGAAGACAGGTATGAGCAGTTCTTC
V gene: TRBV19; J gene: TRBJ1-2; D gene: .; clone size: .; CDR3 protein: CASSISQGYDGYTF; CDR3 DNA: TGTGCCAGTAGTATATCTCAGGGGTACGATGGCTACACCTTC
V gene: TRBV5-1; J gene: TRBJ2-7; D gene: TRBD2; clone size: .; CDR3 protein: CASSSGLAGPTYEQYF; CDR3 DNA: TGCGCCAGCAGCTCTGGACTAGCGGGACCCACCTACGAGCAGTACTTC
V gene: TRBV6-2/TRBV6-3; J gene: TRBJ2-3; D gene: .; clone size: .; CDR3 protein: CASIPTRGSTDTQYF; CDR3 DNA: TGTGCCAGCATCCCTACAAGGGGGAGCACAGATACGCAGTATTTT
V gene: TRBV11-2; J gene: TRBJ2-2; D gene: TRBD1; clone size: once; CDR3 protein: CASSLGQTNTGELFF; CDR3 DNA: TGTGCCAGCAGCTTGGGACAGACAAACACCGGGGAGCTGTTTTTT
V gene: TRBV18; J gene: TRBJ2-7; D gene: TRBD2; clone size: .; CDR3 protein: CASSPPGREKHEQYF; CDR3 DNA: TGTGCCAGCTCACCACCGGGGCGGGAGAAGCACGAGCAGTACTTC
V gene: TRBV7-2; J gene: TRBJ2-7; D gene: .; clone size: .; CDR3 protein: CASSPPRGKGREQYF; CDR3 DNA: TGTGCCAGCAGCCCCCCTCGGGGGAAGGGGAGGGAGCAGTACTTC
V gene: TRBV28; J gene: TRBJ2-7; D gene: .; clone size: .; CDR3 protein: CASSFDGPREQYF; CDR3 DNA: TGTGCCAGCAGTTTCGATGGTCCTCGGGAGCAGTACTTC
V gene: TRBV7-2; J gene: TRBJ2-3; D gene: TRBD2; clone size: .; CDR3 protein: CASSPRLAGADTQYF; CDR3 DNA: TGTGCCAGCAGCCCGAGACTAGCGGGAGCAGATACGCAGTATTTT
V gene: TRBV28; J gene: TRBJ1-1; D gene: .; clone size: .; CDR3 protein: CASSLGPRLDRLDTEAFF; CDR3 DNA: TGTGCCAGCAGTTTAGGCCCACGACTCGACAGGTTGGACACTGAAGCTTTCTTT
V gene: TRBV9; J gene: TRBJ2-1; D gene: TRBD2; clone size: .; CDR3 protein: CASSPGTSGRDEQFF; CDR3 DNA: TGTGCCAGCAGCCCAGGGACTAGCGGGCGCGATGAGCAGTTCTTC
V gene: TRBV30; J gene: TRBJ2-7; D gene: TRBD2; clone size: .; CDR3 protein: CAWSTSGVYEQYF; CDR3 DNA: TGTGCCTGGAGTACCAGCGGGGTCTACGAGCAGTACTTC
V gene: TRBV3-1/TRBV3-2; J gene: TRBJ2-3; D gene: TRBD2; clone size: few; CDR3 protein: CASSLPNGGDTQYF; CDR3 DNA: TGTGCCAGCAGCCTCCCGAACGGGGGGGATACGCAGTATTTT
V gene: TRBV27; J gene: TRBJ2-3; D gene: TRBD2; clone size: once; CDR3 protein: CASSLSMGAGGPADTQYF; CDR3 DNA: TGTGCCAGCAGTTTATCGATGGGGGCGGGAGGGCCAGCAGATACGCAGTATTTT
V gene: TRBV3-1/TRBV3-2; J gene: TRBJ2-1; D gene: .; clone size: .; CDR3 protein: CASSQPGRSNEQFF; CDR3 DNA: TGTGCCAGCAGCCAGCCCGGCCGGAGCAATGAGCAGTTCTTC
V gene: TRBV28; J gene: TRBJ2-2; D gene: TRBD2; clone size: .; CDR3 protein: CASSSPGLAGYTGELFF; CDR3 DNA: TGTGCCAGCAGTTCACCGGGACTAGCGGGGTATACCGGGGAGCTGTTTTTT
V gene: TRBV18; J gene: TRBJ2-3; D gene: TRBD1; clone size: .; CDR3 protein: CASSPTGATTDTQYF; CDR3 DNA: TGTGCCAGCTCACCGACAGGGGCGACCACAGATACGCAGTATTTT
V gene: TRBV11-2; J gene: TRBJ1-1; D gene: TRBD1; clone size: .; CDR3 protein: CASSFGQGLGNTEAFF; CDR3 DNA: TGTGCCAGCAGCTTTGGACAGGGATTGGGGAACACTGAAGCTTTCTTT
V gene: TRBV3-1/TRBV3-2; J gene: TRBJ2-1; D gene: TRBD1; clone size: .; CDR3 protein: CASSAGGSEQFF; CDR3 DNA: TGTGCCAGCAGCGCAGGGGGCAGTGAGCAGTTCTTC